This is a list of T cell receptor beta chains from one sample in a study of OX40 agonist ivuxolimab in advanced cancers. TCRdb's copy holds only in-frame clones and misses some; the assay was immunoSEQ multiplex PCR. In the table there are tens of thousands of clones, 85% to 90% of which are singletons. This specimen was CD4+ or CD8+ T cells sorted from blood, taken in a trial of the OX40 agonist ivuxolimab. The source is an adult with an advanced solid tumor such as melanoma, head and neck, liver or kidney cancer. CDR3s include the opening cysteine and the closing phenylalanine or tryptophan. Fields, in order: J gene, D gene, V gene, clone size, CDR3 DNA, CDR3 protein. The D gene is left open where the match is weak. Clone size is stated in some rows and not others, as once, few, many or a class when expanded.

TRBJ1-2 | NA | TRBV7-6 | NA | TGTGCCAGCAGCTCCAATCCGGGACGGCTTTCCACCTTC | CASSSNPGRLSTF
TRBJ2-7 | TRBD1 | TRBV4-1 | NA | TGCGCCAGCAGCCAACGACAGGGCGGAAGATCCCAGCACGAGCAGTACTTC | CASSQRQGGRSQHEQYF
TRBJ2-1 | TRBD2 | TRBV7-9 | NA | TGTGCCAGCTCCGAGCGGGGGGCCTACAATGAGCAGTTCTTC | CASSERGAYNEQFF
TRBJ1-3 | NA | TRBV30 | NA | TGTGCCTGGAGTGCGAGAGGAAACACCATATATTTT | CAWSARGNTIYF
TRBJ2-7 | TRBD2 | TRBV28 | NA | TGTGCCAGCAGGCGGGAGCGTTATACCTACGAGCAGTACTTC | CASRRERYTYEQYF
TRBJ2-2 | TRBD1 | TRBV16 | NA | TGTGCCAGCAGCCCTCGGACAGGGGGGAACACCGGGGAGCTGTTTTTT | CASSPRTGGNTGELFF
TRBJ1-5 | NA | TRBV6-1 | NA | TGTGCCAGCAGAGAAACATGGGGCAATCAGCCCCAGCATTTT | CASRETWGNQPQHF
TRBJ1-6 | NA | TRBV6-1 | NA | TGTGCCAGCTGGGTCGGACATAATTCACCCCTCCACTTT | CASWVGHNSPLHF
TRBJ2-1 | NA | TRBV6-4 | NA | TGTGCCAGCAGTGATGGTGTAGGTGAGCAGTTCTTC | CASSDGVGEQFF
TRBJ1-4 | NA | TRBV7-2 | NA | TGTGCCAGCAGCTTAAGACTTCAGTTCGGTGAAAAACTGTTTTTT | CASSLRLQFGEKLFF
TRBJ2-5 | NA | TRBV5-1 | NA | TGCGCCAGCAGAGGGACCGGGACACCCCAAGAGACCCAGTACTTC | CASRGTGTPQETQYF
TRBJ2-2 | TRBD1 | TRBV5-6 | once | TGTGCCAGCAGCTATACCGGGACAGTGAACACCGGGGAGCTGTTTTTT | CASSYTGTVNTGELFF
TRBJ2-5 | TRBD1 | TRBV11-2 | NA | TGTGCCAGCAGCCCCGGGACAGGTGGAAGGGAGACCCAGTACTTC | CASSPGTGGRETQYF
TRBJ2-7 | NA | TRBV7-7 | NA | TGTGCTAGCAGCCCGAGGATCCGTCCCTACGAGCAGTACTTC | CASSPRIRPYEQYF
TRBJ2-7 | TRBD1 | TRBV5-4 | NA | TGTGCCAGCAGCTTGAGGGACAGGGGCTACGAGCAGTACTTC | CASSLRDRGYEQYF
TRBJ2-1 | TRBD2 | TRBV19 | NA | TGTGCCAGTAGTATTACCGGGGGGGGCGCGTCTAATGAGCAGTTCTTC | CASSITGGGASNEQFF
TRBJ2-3 | NA | TRBV4-1 | NA | TGCGCCAGCAGCCACCCCCAGCTCCATACGCAGTATTTT | CASSHPQLHTQYF
TRBJ1-5 | NA | TRBV5-8 | NA | TGTGCCAGCAGCTTGGGACAGCCCAATCAGCCCCAGCATTTT | CASSLGQPNQPQHF
TRBJ2-7 | TRBD1 | TRBV2 | NA | TGTGCCAGCACCAAAGGGGCAGGGGGTAGGAACGAGCAGTACTTC | CASTKGAGGRNEQYF
TRBJ2-7 | TRBD1 | TRBV14 | NA | TGTGCCAGCAGCCAAGATTGGGGGACAGGGGGCTACGAGCAGTACTTC | CASSQDWGTGGYEQYF
TRBJ2-5 | NA | TRBV7-2 | NA | TGTGCCAGCAGCCTCCCAGAGACCCAGTACTTC | CASSLPETQYF
TRBJ1-1 | TRBD1 | TRBV6-1 | NA | TGTGCCAGCAGCTCAGGGGGCGCCGAAGCTTTCTTT | CASSSGGAEAFF
TRBJ1-1 | NA | TRBV2 | once | TGTGCCAGCAGTGACCCCCACGCCACTATGAACACTGAAGCTTTCTTT | CASSDPHATMNTEAFF
TRBJ2-7 | TRBD2 | TRBV7-2 | once | TGTGCCAGCAGCTTAGTTGCGGGCGGGGGGGAATACTACGAGCAGTACTTC | CASSLVAGGGEYYEQYF
TRBJ2-5 | TRBD2 | TRBV4-1 | NA | TGCGCCAGCAGCCAAGATCTGGGGACTAGCGGTTCCCAGTACTTC | CASSQDLGTSGSQYF
TRBJ2-1 | NA | TRBV11-3 | NA | TGTGCCAGCAGCTTATCGGTCCGGCAGGGGGGCGATGAGCAGTTCTTC | CASSLSVRQGGDEQFF
TRBJ2-1 | NA | TRBV7-9 | NA | TGTGCCAGCAGCTCGCCCACGTCCCCCTACAATGAGCAGTTCTTC | CASSSPTSPYNEQFF
TRBJ2-4 | NA | TRBV4-1 | NA | TGCGCCAGCAGCCCGGACGAGCTAGCCAAAAACATTCAGTACTTC | CASSPDELAKNIQYF
TRBJ1-6 | TRBD1 | TRBV7-8 | NA | TGTGCCAGCAGCTTATGGGACAGGAATTCACCCCTCCACTTT | CASSLWDRNSPLHF
TRBJ1-5 | TRBD1 | TRBV5-4 | NA | TGTGCCAGCAGCCGACAGGGTCCCAATCAGCCCCAGCATTTT | CASSRQGPNQPQHF
TRBJ1-1 | NA | TRBV6-5 | NA | TGTGCCAGCAGTGTTGATGTGGGGACTGAAGCTTTCTTT | CASSVDVGTEAFF
TRBJ2-5 | NA | TRBV2 | once | TGTGCCAGCACGCGAACCCGACAGGCGGGGGAGACCCAGTACTTC | CASTRTRQAGETQYF
TRBJ1-1 | NA | TRBV18 | NA | TGTGCCAGCTCAAATGGACCTCGTGGTGCGACTTTCTTT | CASSNGPRGATFF
TRBJ2-5 | TRBD2 | TRBV13 | NA | TGTGCCAGCAGCCCGAGGACTAGCGGGAGGCCCGAGACCCAGTACTTC | CASSPRTSGRPETQYF
TRBJ2-5 | TRBD2 | TRBV6-5 | NA | TGTGCCAGCCGTGCTAGCGGGGGTGCCGAAGAGACCCAGTACTTC | CASRASGGAEETQYF
TRBJ2-7 | NA | TRBV14 | NA | TGTGCCAGCAGCCAAGTCGGGGGCCCCTACGAGCAGTACTTC | CASSQVGGPYEQYF
TRBJ2-3 | NA | TRBV7-8 | NA | TGTGCCAGCAGCTTAGCCGGGTATGACACAGATACGCAGTATTTT | CASSLAGYDTDTQYF
TRBJ2-3 | NA | TRBV5-1 | NA | TGCGCCAGCACCCTGGGGGGGGCGTCCACAGATACGCAGTATTTT | CASTLGGASTDTQYF